A selection of T cell receptor beta chains follows, all from one sample in a study of low-dose radiotherapy and immunotherapy resistance in tumors. TCRdb recomputed calls from the reads with MiXCR, one row per CDR3 protein. The sample lists 100,000 or so distinct CDR3 sequences; around 20% were seen once. Specimen: PBMCs, collected after low-dose radiotherapy plus immunotherapy. These receptors originate from a male donor with prostate cancer. Both conserved end residues are part of each CDR3. A D gene is named only where the DNA matches it firmly. A clone size is listed for some rows: how often the clone was seen (once, few, many), or a class if it is expanded.

CDR3 length	clone size	V gene	J gene	D gene	CDR3 protein	CDR3 DNA
15	many	TRBV11-2	TRBJ2-2	-	CASSRRNANTGELFF	TGTGCCAGCAGCCGAAGGAACGCGAACACCGGGGAGCTGTTTTTT
15	many	TRBV7-6	TRBJ1-4	TRBD1	CASSFGTGYREKLFF	TGTGCCAGCAGCTTTGGGACAGGGTACCGAGAAAAACTGTTTTTT
15	many	TRBV7-2	TRBJ2-6	-	CASRYERSGANVLTF	TGTGCCAGCAGATATGAGCGGTCTGGGGCCAACGTCCTGACTTTC
17	few	TRBV27	TRBJ2-3	-	CASSLSGWYSSTDTQYF	TGTGCCAGCAGTTTATCGGGGTGGTACTCTAGCACAGATACGCAGTATTTT
15	-	TRBV6-6	TRBJ2-5	TRBD1	CASSYGTGEQETQYF	TGTGCCAGCAGTTACGGGACAGGGGAGCAAGAGACCCAGTACTTC
14	-	TRBV9	TRBJ1-2	TRBD1	CASSVGDRGPGYTF	TGTGCCAGCAGCGTAGGAGACAGGGGACCCGGCTACACCTTC
21	many	TRBV6-4	TRBJ2-7	-	CASVCGGGRRLIPKSSYEQYF	TGTGCCAGCGTGTGTGGCGGGGGCCGGCGCCTCATCCCAAAAAGCTCCTACGAGCAGTACTTC
16	many	TRBV5-1	TRBJ1-1	TRBD1	CASSLEGAGMNTEAFF	TGCGCCAGCAGCTTGGAGGGGGCCGGGATGAACACTGAAGCTTTCTTT
14	many	TRBV18	TRBJ2-2	-	CASSLKWDTGELFF	TGTGCCAGCTCGCTTAAGTGGGACACCGGGGAGCTGTTTTTT
16	many	TRBV3-1	TRBJ1-4	-	CASSQRTTGRGEKLFF	TGTGCCAGCAGCCAACGCACGACCGGGAGAGGTGAAAAACTGTTTTTT
12	many	TRBV7-2	TRBJ2-1	TRBD2	CASSRAGNEQFF	TGTGCCAGCAGCAGAGCGGGAAATGAGCAGTTCTTC
14	many	TRBV2	TRBJ1-2	TRBD1	CASRDRQGLGGYTF	TGTGCCAGCAGGGATCGACAGGGTCTGGGAGGCTACACCTTC
15	many	TRBV2	TRBJ2-1	TRBD1	CASSAPRGRDNEQFF	TGTGCCAGCAGCGCCCCCAGGGGGCGCGACAATGAGCAGTTCTTC
16	many	TRBV9	TRBJ2-7	TRBD1	CASSVWGDRGRGEQYF	TGTGCCAGCAGCGTGTGGGGTGACAGGGGAAGGGGCGAGCAGTACTTC
16	many	TRBV7-9	TRBJ2-1	-	CASSPPSSRSYNEQFF	TGTGCCAGCAGCCCCCCATCTAGCCGCTCCTACAATGAGCAGTTCTTC
16	many	TRBV20-1	TRBJ2-1	TRBD2	CSARDLVRGDYNEQFF	TGCAGTGCTAGAGATCTGGTGCGGGGGGATTACAATGAGCAGTTCTTC
15	many	TRBV7-2	TRBJ2-5	-	CASTTFPTVQETQYF	TGTGCCAGCACCACCTTCCCCACGGTACAAGAGACCCAGTACTTC
13	-	TRBV6-6	TRBJ1-1	-	CASMVRMNTEAFF	TGTGCCAGCATGGTACGGATGAACACTGAAGCTTTCTTT
13	-	TRBV28	TRBJ2-3	-	CASMGGGTDTQYF	TGTGCCAGCATGGGAGGAGGCACAGATACGCAGTATTTT
14	many	TRBV6-5	TRBJ2-2	-	CASNGGQTTGELFF	TGTGCCAGCAACGGGGGCCAGACCACCGGGGAGCTGTTTTTT
15	many	TRBV20-1	TRBJ1-5	-	CSAMAIQGSYQPQHF	TGCAGTGCTATGGCGATCCAGGGTTCCTACCAGCCCCAGCATTTT
14	many	TRBV18	TRBJ1-2	-	CASSPRDGPGGYTF	TGTGCCAGCTCACCAAGAGACGGGCCGGGGGGCTACACCTTC
15	-	TRBV5-6	TRBJ2-3	TRBD2	CASSTAGGSIDTQYF	TGTGCCAGCAGCACGGCGGGGGGGAGTATAGATACGCAGTATTTT
14	-	TRBV18	TRBJ1-5	-	CASSPRREYQPQHF	TGTGCCAGCTCACCCCGCAGGGAATATCAGCCCCAGCATTTT